This T cell receptor beta chain emerged from a study of human T cells and chemical hapten exposure. Study summary: There were per-sample TCR yield variations, arising mainly from small pooled library volume differences.

The CDR3 length is 17 residues. Trimming cost V 0 bases and J 2 bases; bases outside gene matches: 7. The time point here: patch test 1, 2 weeks after DPC sensitization. Noted treatment: therapeutic diphenylcyclopropenone sensitization with weekly scalp DPC. One entry per CDR3 protein, called by TCRdb with MiXCR from the RACE reads. This table holds 150,000 to 200,000 distinct CDR3 sequences, approximately 15% found once. A note on this clonotype: As yet, its antigen is unknown.

Study-level findings and limits: Controls formed significantly fewer large CDR3 similarity clusters than expanded TCRs did.

This rearrangement joins TRBV12-3 or TRBV12-4 to TRBJ2-5, with TRBD2 matching 9 bases. The material sequenced was whole blood, taken in connection with sensitization to the hapten diphenylcyclopropenone (DPC). The receptor comes from a woman aged 25 to 39 with alopecia areata. Some clones in this sample may be carry-over from other donors' samples. The CDR3, as DNA: TGTGCCAGCAGTTTAGCGCTGGCGGGAGGGCCACAAGAGACCCAGTACTTC. Its translation: CASSLALAGGPQETQYF.